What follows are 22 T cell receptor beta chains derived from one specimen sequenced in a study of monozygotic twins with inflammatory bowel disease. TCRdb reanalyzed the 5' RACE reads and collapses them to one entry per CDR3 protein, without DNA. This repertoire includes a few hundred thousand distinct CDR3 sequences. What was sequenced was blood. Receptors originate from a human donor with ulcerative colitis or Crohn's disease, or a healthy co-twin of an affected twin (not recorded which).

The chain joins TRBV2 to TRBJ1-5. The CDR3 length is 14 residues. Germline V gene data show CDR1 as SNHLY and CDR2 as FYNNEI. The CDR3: CASSGSRGNQPQHF.

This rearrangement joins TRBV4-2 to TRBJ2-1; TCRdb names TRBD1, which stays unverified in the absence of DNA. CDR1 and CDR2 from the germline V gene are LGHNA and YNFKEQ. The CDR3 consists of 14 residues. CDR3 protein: CASSQVGGYNEQFF.

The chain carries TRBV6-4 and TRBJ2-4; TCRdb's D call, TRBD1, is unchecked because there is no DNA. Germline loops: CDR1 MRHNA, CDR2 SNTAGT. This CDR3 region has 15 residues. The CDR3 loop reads CASSETGTGGDIQYF.

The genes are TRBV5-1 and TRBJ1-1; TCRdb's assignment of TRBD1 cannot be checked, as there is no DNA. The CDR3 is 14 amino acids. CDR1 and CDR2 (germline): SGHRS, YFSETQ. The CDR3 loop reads CASSLRGGRAEAFF.

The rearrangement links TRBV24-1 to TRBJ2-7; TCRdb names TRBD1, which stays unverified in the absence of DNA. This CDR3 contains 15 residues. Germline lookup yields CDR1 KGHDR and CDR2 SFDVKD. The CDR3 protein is CATSPRGTGTGEQYF.

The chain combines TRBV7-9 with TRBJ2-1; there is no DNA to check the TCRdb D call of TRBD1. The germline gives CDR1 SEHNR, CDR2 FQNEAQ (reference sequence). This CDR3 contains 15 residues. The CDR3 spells CASSLEQGALNEQFF.

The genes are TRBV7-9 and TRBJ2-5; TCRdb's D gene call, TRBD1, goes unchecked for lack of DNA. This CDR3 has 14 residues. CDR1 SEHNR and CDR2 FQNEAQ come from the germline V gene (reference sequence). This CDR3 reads CASSLGQSWETQYF.

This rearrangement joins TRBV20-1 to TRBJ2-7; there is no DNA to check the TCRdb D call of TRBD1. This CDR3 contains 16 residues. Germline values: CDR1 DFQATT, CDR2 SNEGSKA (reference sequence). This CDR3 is CSARDQLGTGDREQYF.

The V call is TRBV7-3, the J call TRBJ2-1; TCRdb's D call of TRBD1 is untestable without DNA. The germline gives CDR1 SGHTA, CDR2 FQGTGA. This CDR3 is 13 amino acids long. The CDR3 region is CASSPQTGREQFF.

CDR3 residues: CASSLTRGEQYF. The J gene is TRBJ2-7, the V gene TRBV12-3 or TRBV12-4; with no DNA, the TCRdb D assignment of TRBD1 cannot be verified. There are 12 residues in the CDR3.

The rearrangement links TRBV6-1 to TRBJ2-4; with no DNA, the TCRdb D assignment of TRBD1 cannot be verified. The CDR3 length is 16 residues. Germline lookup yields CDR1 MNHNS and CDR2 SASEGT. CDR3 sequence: CASSHRPAQLGNIQYF.

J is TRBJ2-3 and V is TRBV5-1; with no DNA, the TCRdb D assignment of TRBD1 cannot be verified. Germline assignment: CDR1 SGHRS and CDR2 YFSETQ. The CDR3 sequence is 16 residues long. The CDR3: CASSLATGTATDTQYF.

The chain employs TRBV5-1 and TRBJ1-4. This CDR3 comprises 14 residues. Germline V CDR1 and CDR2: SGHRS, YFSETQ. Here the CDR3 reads CASSLSGLNEKLFF. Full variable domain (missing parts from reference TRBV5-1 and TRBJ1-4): KAGVTQTPRYLIKTRGQQVTLSCSPISGHRSVSWYQQTPGQGLQFLFEYFSETQRNKGNFPGRFSGRQFSNSRSEMNVSTLELGDSALYLCASSLSGLNEKLFFGSGTQLSVL.

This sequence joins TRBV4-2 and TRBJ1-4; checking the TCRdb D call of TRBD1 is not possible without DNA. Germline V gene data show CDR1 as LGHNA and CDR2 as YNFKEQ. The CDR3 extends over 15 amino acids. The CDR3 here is CASSQFQGINEKLFF.

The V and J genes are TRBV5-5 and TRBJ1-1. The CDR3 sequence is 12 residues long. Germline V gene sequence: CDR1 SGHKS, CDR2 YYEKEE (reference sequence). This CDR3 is CASSSSGPEAFF.

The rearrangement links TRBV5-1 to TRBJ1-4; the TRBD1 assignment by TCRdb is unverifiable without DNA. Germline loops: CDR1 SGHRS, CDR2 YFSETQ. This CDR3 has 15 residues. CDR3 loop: CASSPRQGTNEKLFF.

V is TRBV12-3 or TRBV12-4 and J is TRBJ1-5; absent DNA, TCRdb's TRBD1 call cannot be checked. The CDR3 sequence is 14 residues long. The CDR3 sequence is CASRTGNSNQPQHF.

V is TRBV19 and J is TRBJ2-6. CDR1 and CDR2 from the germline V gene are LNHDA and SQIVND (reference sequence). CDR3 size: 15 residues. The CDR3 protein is CASSISGRGANVLTF. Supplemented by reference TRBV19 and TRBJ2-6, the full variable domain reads DGGITQSPKYLFRKEGQNVTLSCEQNLNHDAMYWYRQDPGQGLRLIYYSQIVNDFQKGDIAEGYSVSREKKESFPLTVTSAQKNPTAFYLCASSISGRGANVLTFGAGSRLTVL.

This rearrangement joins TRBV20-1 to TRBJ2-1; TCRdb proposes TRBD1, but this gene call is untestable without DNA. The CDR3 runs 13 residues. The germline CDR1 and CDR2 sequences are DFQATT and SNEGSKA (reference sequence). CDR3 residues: CSARGQGYNEQFF.

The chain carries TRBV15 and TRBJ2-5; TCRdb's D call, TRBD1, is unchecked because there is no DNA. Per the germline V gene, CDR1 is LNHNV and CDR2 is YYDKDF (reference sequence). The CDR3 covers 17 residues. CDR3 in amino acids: CATSREVGRGWGETQYF.

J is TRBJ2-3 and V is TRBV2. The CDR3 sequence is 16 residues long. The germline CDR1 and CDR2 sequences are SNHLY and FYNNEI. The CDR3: CASSDPTAPSTDTQYF.

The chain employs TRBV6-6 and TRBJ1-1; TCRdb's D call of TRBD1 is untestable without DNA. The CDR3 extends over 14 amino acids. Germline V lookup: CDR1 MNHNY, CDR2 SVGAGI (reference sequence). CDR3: CASSPQGVNTEAFF.